The following is a T cell receptor beta chain sequence with its context. The entry originates in a study of cytomegalovirus exposure and HLA in healthy donors. With 60 Vbeta and 13 Jbeta primers, the PCR was carried out. Sequencing used immunoSEQ multiplex PCR; TCRdb keeps in-frame clones, though not all of them. The sample comprises about 190,000 clones, almost 85% of which are singletons, and around 0.26% rests with the top ten. Sequencing input: PBMCs. This receptor was identified in a boy between 5 and 17 years old in good health and CMV-seronegative.

The CDR3 region has the DNA TGCGCCAGCCAGCTCGGGGGGGGGAATGAAGCTTTCTTT. It encodes CASQLGGGNEAFF. This sequence joins TRBV5-1 and TRBJ1-1; possible D gene TRBD1, 5 bases. The CDR3 is made up of 13 amino acids. CDR1 and CDR2 from the germline V gene are SGHRS and YFSETQ. Trimming pared 7 bases from V and 7 bases from J, leaving 17 bases between. Full variable domain (rest looked up from reference TRBV5-1 and TRBJ1-1): KAGVTQTPRYLIKTRGQQVTLSCSPISGHRSVSWYQQTPGQGLQFLFEYFSETQRNKGNFPGRFSGRQFSNSRSEMNVSTLELGDSALYLCASQLGGGNEAFFGQGTRLTVV.